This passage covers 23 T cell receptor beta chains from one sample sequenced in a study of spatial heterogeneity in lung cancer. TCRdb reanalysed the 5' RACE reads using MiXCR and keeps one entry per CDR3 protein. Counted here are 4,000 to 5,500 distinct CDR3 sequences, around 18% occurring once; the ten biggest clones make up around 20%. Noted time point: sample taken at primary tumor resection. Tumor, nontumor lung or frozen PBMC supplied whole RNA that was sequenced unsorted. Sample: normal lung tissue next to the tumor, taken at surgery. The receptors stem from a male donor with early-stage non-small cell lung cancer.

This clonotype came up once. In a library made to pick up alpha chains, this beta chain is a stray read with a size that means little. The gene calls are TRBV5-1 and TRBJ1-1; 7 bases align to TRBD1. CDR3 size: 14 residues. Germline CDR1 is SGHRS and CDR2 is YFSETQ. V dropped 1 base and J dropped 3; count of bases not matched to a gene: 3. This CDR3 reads CASSLRTGDTEAFF. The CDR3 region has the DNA TGCGCCAGCAGCTTGCGCACAGGGGACACTGAAGCTTTCTTT.

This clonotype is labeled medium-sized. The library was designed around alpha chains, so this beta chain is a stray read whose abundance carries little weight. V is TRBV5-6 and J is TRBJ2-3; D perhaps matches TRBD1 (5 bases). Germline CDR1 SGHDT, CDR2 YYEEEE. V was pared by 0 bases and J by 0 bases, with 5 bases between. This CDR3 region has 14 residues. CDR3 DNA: TGTGCCAGCAGCTTGGACAGGAGCACAGATACGCAGTATTTT. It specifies CASSLDRSTDTQYF.

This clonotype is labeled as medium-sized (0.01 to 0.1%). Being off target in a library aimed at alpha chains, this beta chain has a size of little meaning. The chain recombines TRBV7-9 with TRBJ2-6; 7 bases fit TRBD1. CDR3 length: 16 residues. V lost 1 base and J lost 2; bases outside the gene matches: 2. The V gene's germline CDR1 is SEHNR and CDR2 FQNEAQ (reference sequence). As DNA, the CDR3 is TGTGCCAGCAGCTTAGGAACAGGGGCTGGGGCCAACGTCCTGACTTTC. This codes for CASSLGTGAGANVLTF.

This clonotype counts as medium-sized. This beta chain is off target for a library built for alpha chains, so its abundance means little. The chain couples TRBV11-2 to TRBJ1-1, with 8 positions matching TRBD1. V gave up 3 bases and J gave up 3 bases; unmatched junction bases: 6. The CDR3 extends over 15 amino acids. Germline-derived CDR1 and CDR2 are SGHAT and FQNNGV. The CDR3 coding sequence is TGTGCCAGCAGCTTCTCCTCGACAGGGGACACTGAAGCTTTCTTT. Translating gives CASSFSSTGDTEAFF.

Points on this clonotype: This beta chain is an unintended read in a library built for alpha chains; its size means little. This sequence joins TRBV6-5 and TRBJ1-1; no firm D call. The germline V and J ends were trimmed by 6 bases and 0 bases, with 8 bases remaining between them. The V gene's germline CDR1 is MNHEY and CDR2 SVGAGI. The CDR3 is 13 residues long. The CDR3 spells CASRTPMNTEAFF. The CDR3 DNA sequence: TGTGCCAGCAGAACCCCCATGAACACTGAAGCTTTCTTT.

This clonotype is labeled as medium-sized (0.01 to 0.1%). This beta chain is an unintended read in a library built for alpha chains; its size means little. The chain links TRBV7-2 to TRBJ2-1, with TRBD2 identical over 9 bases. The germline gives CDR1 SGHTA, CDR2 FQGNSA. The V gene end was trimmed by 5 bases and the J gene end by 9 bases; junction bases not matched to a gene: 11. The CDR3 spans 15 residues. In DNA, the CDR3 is TGTGCCAGCAGCCCGGTTAGCGGGGGCCCCTCTGAGCAGTTCTTC. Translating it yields CASSPVSGGPSEQFF.

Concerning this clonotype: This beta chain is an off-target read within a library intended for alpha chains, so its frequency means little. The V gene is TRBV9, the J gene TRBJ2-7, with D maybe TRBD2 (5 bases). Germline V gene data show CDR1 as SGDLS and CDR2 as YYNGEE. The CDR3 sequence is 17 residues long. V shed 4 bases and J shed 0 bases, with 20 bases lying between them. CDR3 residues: CASSPTRGGGYSYEQYF. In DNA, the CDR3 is TGTGCCAGCAGCCCTACCCGGGGTGGCGGGTACTCCTACGAGCAGTACTTC.

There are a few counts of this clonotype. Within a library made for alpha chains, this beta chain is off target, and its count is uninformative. CDR3 sequence (DNA): TGTGCCAGCGGCAGGGGACCTGGGGAAAAACTGTTTTTT. Protein product: CASGRGPGEKLFF. The chain joins TRBV12-3 or TRBV12-4 to TRBJ1-4; tentative D call: TRBD1 (6 bases). The CDR3 is 13 amino acids. V was shortened by 8 bases and J by 8 bases, with 15 bases between the two germline ends.

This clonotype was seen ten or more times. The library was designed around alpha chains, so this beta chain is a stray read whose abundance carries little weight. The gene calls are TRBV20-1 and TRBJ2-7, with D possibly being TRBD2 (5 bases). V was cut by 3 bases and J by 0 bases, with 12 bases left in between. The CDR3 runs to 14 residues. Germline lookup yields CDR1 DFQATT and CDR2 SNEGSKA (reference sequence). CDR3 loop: CSARRLRGSYEQYF. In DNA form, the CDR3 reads TGCAGTGCTAGGAGGCTCCGGGGCTCCTACGAGCAGTACTTC.

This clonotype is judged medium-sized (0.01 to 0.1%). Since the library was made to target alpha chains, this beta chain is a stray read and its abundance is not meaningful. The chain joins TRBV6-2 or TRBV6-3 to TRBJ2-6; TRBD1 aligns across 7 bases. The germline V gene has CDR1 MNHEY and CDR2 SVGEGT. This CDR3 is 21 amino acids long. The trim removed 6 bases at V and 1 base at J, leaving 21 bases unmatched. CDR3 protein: CASRHQLGSGTDRSGANVLTF. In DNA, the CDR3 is TGTGCCAGCAGACATCAACTTGGGTCCGGGACAGATCGTTCTGGGGCCAACGTCCTGACTTTC.

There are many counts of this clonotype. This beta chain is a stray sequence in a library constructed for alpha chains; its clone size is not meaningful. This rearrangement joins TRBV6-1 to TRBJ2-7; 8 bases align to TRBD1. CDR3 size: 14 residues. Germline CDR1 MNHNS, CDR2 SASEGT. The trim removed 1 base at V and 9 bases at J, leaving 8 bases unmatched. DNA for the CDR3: TGTGCCAGCAGTGAAGGGGACAGGTGGAGCGGGCAGTACGTC. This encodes CASSEGDRWSGQYV.

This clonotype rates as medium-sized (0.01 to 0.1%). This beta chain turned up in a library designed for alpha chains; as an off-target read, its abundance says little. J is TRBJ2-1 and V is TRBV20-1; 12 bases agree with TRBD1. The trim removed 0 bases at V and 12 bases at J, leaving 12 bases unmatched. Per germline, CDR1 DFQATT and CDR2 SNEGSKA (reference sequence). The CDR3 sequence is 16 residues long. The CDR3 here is CSARELTGTGGRRQFF. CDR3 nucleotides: TGCAGTGCTAGAGAGCTGACCGGGACAGGGGGCCGAAGGCAGTTCTTC.

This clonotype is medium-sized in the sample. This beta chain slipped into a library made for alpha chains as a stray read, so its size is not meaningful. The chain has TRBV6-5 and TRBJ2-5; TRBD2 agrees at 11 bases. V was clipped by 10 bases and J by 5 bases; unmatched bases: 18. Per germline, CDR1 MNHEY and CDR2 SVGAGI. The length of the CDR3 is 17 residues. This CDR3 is CATTPGTSGPWLETQYF. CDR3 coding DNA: TGTGCCACCACCCCTGGGACTAGCGGCCCCTGGTTGGAGACCCAGTACTTC.

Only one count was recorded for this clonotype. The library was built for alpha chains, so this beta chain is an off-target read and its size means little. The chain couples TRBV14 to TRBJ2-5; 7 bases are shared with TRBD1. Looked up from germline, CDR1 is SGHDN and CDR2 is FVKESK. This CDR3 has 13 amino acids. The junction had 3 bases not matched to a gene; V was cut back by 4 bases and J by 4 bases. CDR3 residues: CASSLWTGETQYF. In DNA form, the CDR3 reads TGTGCCAGCAGCCTCTGGACAGGAGAGACCCAGTACTTC. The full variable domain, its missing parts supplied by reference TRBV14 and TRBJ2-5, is EAGVTQFPSHSVIEKGQTVTLRCDPISGHDNLYWYRRVMGKEIKFLLHFVKESKQDESGMPNNRFLAERTGGTYSTLKVQPAELEDSGVYFCASSLWTGETQYFGPGTRLLVL.

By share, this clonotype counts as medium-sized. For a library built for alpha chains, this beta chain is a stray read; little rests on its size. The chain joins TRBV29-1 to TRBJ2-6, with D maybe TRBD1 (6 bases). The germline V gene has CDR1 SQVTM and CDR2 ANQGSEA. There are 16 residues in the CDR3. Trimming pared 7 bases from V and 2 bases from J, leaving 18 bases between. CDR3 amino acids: CSAETGMVTGANVLTF. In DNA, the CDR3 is TGCAGCGCCGAGACAGGAATGGTGACTGGGGCCAACGTCCTGACTTTC.

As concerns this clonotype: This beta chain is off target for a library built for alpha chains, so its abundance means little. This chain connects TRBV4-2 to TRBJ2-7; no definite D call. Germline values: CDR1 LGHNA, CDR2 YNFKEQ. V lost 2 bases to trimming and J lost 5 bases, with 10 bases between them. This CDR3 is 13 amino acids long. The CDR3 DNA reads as TGTGCCAGCAGCCAACGCCCTTTCGACGAGCAGTACTTC. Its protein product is CASSQRPFDEQYF.

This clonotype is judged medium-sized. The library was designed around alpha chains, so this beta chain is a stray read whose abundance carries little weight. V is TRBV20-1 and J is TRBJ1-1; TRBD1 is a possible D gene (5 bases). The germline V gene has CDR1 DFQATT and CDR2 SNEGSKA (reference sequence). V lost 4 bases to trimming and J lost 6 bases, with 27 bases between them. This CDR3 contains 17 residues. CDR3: CSANLRETRGAFAEAFF. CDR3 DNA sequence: TGCAGTGCTAACCTGAGGGAGACCCGAGGGGCCTTCGCTGAAGCTTTCTTT.

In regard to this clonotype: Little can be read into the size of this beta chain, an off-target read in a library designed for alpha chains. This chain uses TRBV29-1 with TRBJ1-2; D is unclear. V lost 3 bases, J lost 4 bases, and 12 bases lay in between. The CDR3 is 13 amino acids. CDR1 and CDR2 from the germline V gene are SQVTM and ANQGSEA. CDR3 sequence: CSVDSGFGYGYTF. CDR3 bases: TGCAGCGTTGATTCCGGGTTCGGCTATGGCTACACCTTC.

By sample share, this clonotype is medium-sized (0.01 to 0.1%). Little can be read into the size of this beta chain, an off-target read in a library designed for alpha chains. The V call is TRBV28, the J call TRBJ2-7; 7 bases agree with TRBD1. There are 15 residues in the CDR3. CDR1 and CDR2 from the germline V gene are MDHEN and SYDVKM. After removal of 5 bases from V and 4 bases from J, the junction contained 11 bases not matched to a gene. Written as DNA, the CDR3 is TGTGCCAGCAGTGCGAGTGCAGGGGGAAAATACGAGCAGTACTTC. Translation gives CASSASAGGKYEQYF. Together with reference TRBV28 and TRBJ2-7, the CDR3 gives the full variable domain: DVKVTQSSRYLVKRTGEKVFLECVQDMDHENMFWYRQDPGLGLRLIYFSYDVKMKEKGDIPEGYSVSREKKERFSLILESASTNQTSMYLCASSASAGGKYEQYFGPGTRLTVT.

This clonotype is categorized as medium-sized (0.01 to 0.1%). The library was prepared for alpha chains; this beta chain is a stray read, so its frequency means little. DNA for the CDR3: TGCAGTGCTAGGATGGGGGTGGTTGAAGCTTTCTTT. Amino acid sequence: CSARMGVVEAFF. This chain connects TRBV20-1 to TRBJ1-1, with D maybe TRBD1 (5 bases). Germline lookup yields CDR1 DFQATT and CDR2 SNEGSKA (reference sequence). The V end was cut by 3 bases, the J end by 7 bases, with 12 bases between. This CDR3 comprises 12 residues.

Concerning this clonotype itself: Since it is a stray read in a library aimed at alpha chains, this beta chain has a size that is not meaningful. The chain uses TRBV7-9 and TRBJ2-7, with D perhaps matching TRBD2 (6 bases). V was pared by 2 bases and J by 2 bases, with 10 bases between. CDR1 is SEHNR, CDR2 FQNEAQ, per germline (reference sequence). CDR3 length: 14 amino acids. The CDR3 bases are TGTGCCAGCAGCTTACAACTAGCCCCCTACGAGCAGTACTTC. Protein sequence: CASSLQLAPYEQYF.

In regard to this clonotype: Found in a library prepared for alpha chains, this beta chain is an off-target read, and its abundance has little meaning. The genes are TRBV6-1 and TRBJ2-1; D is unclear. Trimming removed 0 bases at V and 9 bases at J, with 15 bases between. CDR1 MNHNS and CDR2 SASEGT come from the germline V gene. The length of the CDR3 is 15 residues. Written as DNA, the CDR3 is TGTGCCAGCAGTGAAGCTAGAGGCGCGAACTTTGAGCAGTTCTTC. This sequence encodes CASSEARGANFEQFF.

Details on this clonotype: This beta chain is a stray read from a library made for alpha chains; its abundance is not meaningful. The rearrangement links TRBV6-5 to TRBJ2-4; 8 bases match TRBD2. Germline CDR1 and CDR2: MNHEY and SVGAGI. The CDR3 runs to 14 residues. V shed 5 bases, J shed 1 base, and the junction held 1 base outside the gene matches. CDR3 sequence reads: CASSRGGAKNIQYF. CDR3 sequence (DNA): TGTGCCAGCAGTCGCGGGGGGGCCAAAAACATTCAGTACTTC.